The TCR beta chain under discussion was sequenced for a study of T cell repertoires in cytomegalovirus infection. Study at large: CMV infection and matching HLA type were both indicated by public TCR beta signatures.

Overall study results and limits: HLA-C-restricted CMV clonotypes gave the most frequent clonotype in two of eight donors. Public TCR beta family frequency separated CMV-and-HLA carriers, including in an independent cohort.

TCRdb re-called the reads with MiXCR, one entry per CDR3 protein. The table includes about 600,000 distinct CDR3 sequences, around 24% detected once. Trimming pared 8 bases from V and 6 bases from J, leaving 7 bases between. Germline V gene sequence: CDR1 MDHEN, CDR2 SYDVKM. The CDR3 is made up of 11 amino acids. On this clonotype itself: Its antigen is unknown.

V is TRBV28 and J is TRBJ2-2; D tentatively fits TRBD1 or TRBD2 (5 bases each). This TCR came from a human donor in good health (CMV status not recorded). Some clones in this sample may be carry-over from other donors' samples. The sequenced sample consisted of CD8+ T cells from PBMCs. The CDR3 sequence: CASQGPGELFF. The CDR3 nucleotides are TGTGCCAGCCAGGGACCCGGGGAGCTGTTTTTT. Full variable domain (remainder filled in from reference TRBV28 and TRBJ2-2): DVKVTQSSRYLVKRTGEKVFLECVQDMDHENMFWYRQDPGLGLRLIYFSYDVKMKEKGDIPEGYSVSREKKERFSLILESASTNQTSMYLCASQGPGELFFGEGSRLTVL.